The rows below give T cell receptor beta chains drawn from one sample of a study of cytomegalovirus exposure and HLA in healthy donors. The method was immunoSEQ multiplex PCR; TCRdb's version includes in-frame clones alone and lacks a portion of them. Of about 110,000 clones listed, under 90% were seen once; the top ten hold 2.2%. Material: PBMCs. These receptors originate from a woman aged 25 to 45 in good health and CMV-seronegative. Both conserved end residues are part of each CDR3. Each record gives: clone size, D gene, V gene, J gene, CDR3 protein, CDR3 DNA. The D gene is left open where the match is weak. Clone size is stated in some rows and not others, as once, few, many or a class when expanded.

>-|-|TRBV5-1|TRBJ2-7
CASSLPGTYEQYF
TGCGCCAGCAGCTTGCCAGGCACCTACGAGCAGTACTTC
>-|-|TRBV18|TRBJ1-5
CASSPLGREGNQPQHF
TGTGCCAGCTCACCACTAGGCAGGGAGGGCAATCAGCCCCAGCATTTT
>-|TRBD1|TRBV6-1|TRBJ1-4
CASSEPGTGYEKLFF
TGTGCCAGCAGTGAACCCGGGACAGGGTATGAAAAACTGTTTTTT
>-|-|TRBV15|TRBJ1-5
CATSRFDQPQHF
TGTGCCACCAGCAGATTCGATCAGCCCCAGCATTTT
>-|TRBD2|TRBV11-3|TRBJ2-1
CASSRNGRAREEQFF
TGTGCCAGCAGCCGGAACGGGAGGGCCCGAGAGGAGCAGTTCTTC
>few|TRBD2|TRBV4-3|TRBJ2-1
CASSQGPGLEILGEQFF
TGCGCCAGCAGCCAGGGACCGGGACTAGAGATACTGGGTGAGCAGTTCTTC
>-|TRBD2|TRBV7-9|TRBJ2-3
CASSLPGGPHTQYF
TGTGCCAGCAGCTTACCGGGAGGGCCTCATACGCAGTATTTT
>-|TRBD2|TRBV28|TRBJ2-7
CASSSSGRAVYEQYF
TGTGCCAGCAGTTCTAGCGGGAGGGCCGTCTACGAGCAGTACTTC
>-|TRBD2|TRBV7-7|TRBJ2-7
CASSLAVGGVYEQYF
TGTGCCAGCAGCTTAGCAGTGGGAGGGGTCTACGAGCAGTACTTC
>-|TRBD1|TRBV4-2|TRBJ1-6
CASSQEGQFDSPLHF
TGTGCCAGCAGCCAAGAGGGACAGTTTGATTCACCCCTCCACTTT
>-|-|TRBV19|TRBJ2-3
CASSIGGRPDTQYF
TGTGCCAGTAGTATCGGGGGGCGCCCAGATACGCAGTATTTT
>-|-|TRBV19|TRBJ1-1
CASSAGWTEAFF
TGTGCCAGTAGTGCAGGGTGGACTGAAGCTTTCTTT
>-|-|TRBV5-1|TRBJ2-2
CASSFQDPGELFF
TGCGCCAGCAGCTTTCAGGATCCCGGGGAGCTGTTTTTT
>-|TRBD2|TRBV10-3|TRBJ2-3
CAIARERGADTQYF
TGTGCCATTGCGCGGGAGCGGGGTGCAGATACGCAGTATTTT
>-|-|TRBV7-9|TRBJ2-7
CASSLELAPYEQYF
TGTGCCAGCAGCTTGGAGTTGGCCCCCTACGAGCAGTACTTC
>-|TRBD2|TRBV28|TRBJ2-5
CASSLWTSGRAVETQYF
TGTGCCAGCAGTTTATGGACTAGCGGGAGGGCCGTGGAGACCCAGTACTTC
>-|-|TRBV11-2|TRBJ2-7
CASSFPTPFSEQYF
TGTGCCAGCAGCTTTCCGACTCCTTTTAGCGAGCAGTACTTC